This T cell receptor beta chain was captured by sequencing in a study of T-cell reconstitution after alpha-beta-depleted transplantation in children. The library targeted TCRbeta and was prepared with unique molecular identifiers. TCRdb passed the PCR reads through MiXCR, listing each CDR3 protein once. The table has 200,000 to 250,000 distinct CDR3 sequences, roughly 25% seen once. V was trimmed by 2 bases and J by 10 bases, leaving 11 bases between them. There are 13 residues in the CDR3. Concerning this clonotype: The antigen is unknown.

Study results and caveats: Some patients showed high day-60 TCRbeta diversity, which derived from surviving recipient T cells and thymic progenitors.

The gene calls are TRBV12-3 or TRBV12-4 and TRBJ1-4, with D unclear. The source of this sequence is a girl aged 2-15 years with Fanconi anemia, due to receive a stem cell transplant. This sample comprised PBMCs, obtained before TCRalphabeta/CD19-depleted stem cell transplant. CDR3 amino acids: CASSLMAMGKLFF. Written as DNA, the CDR3 is TGTGCCAGCAGTTTAATGGCAATGGGAAAACTGTTTTTT.